This entry is about one TCR beta chain. No antigen is known for it. 13 Jbeta primers and 60 Vbeta primers were used for the PCR. Per the original data handling: A later analysis counted around 74 million unique TCR beta chains, 10 million to 12 million shared. Profiling relied on immunoSEQ multiplex PCR, and the TCRdb table lists in-frame clones only, not all of them. V and J calls and clone size are copied from that table; D and trimming were computed from the DNA. This repertoire shows more than 250,000 clones, 85% to 90% found once; its top ten account for roughly 2.1%. The germline gives CDR1 GTSNPN, CDR2 SVGIG (reference sequence). Trimming removed 1 base from V and 1 base from J, with 6 bases in between. The CDR3 runs 13 residues. The data belong to a study of cytomegalovirus exposure and HLA in healthy donors. Study conclusions and caveats: Beyond CMV serostatus, there was no information to go on about immune exposure.

The sample taken for sequencing was PBMCs. The chain recombines TRBV30 with TRBJ2-3; the D gene is possibly TRBD1 (5 bases). The TCR comes from a woman aged 18-30 years in good health and CMV-seronegative. The CDR3 is CAWSARGTDTQYF. CDR3 DNA: TGTGCCTGGAGTGCCAGGGGCACAGATACGCAGTATTTT.